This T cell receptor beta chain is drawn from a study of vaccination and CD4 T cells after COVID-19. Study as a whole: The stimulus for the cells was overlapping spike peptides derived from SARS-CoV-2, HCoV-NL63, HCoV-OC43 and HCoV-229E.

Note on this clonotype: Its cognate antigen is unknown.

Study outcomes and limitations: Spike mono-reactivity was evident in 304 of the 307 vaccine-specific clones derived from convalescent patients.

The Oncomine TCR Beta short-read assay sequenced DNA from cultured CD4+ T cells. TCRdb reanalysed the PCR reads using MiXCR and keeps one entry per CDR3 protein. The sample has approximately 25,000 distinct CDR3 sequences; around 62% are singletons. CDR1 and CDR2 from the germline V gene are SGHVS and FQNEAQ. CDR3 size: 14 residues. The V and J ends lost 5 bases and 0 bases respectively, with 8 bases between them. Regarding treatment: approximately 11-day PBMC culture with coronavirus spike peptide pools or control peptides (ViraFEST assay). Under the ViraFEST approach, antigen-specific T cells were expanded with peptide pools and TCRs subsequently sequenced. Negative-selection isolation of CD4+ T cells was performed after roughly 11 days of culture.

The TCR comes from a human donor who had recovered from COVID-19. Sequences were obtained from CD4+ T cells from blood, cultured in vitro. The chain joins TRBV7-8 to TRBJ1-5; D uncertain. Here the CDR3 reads CASSPNYSNQPQHF. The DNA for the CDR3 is TGTGCCAGCAGCCCAAATTATAGCAATCAGCCCCAGCATTTT.